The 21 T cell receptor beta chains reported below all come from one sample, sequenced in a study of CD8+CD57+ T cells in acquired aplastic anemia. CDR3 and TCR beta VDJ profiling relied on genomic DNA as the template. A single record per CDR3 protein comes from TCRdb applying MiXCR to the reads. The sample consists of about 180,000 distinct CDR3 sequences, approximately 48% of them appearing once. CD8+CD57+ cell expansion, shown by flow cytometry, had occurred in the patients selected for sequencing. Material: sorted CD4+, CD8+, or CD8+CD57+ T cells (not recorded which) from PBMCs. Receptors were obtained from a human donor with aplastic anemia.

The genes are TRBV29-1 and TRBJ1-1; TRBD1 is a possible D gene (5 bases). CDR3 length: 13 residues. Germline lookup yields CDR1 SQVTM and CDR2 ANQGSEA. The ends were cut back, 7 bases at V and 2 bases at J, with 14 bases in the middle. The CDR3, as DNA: TGCAGCGCCGACAGTGAGGGAAACACTGAAGCTTTCTTT. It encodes CSADSEGNTEAFF.

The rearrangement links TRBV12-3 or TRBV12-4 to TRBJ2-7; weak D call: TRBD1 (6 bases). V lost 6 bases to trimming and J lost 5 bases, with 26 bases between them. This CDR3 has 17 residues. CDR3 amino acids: CASSVAPSRGGLNEQYF. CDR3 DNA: TGTGCCAGCAGCGTAGCCCCCTCCAGGGGTGGGTTGAACGAGCAGTACTTC.

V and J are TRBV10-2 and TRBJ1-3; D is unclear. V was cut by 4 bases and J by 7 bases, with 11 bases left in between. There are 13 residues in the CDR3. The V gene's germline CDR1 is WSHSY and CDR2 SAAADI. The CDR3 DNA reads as TGCGCCAGCAGTGCCACGCCAGGCAACACCATATATTTT. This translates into CASSATPGNTIYF.

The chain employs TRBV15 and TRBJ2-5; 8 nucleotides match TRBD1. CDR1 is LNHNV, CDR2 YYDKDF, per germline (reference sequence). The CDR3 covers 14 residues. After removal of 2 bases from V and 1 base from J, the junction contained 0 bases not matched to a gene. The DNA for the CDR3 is TGTGCCACCAGCAGACAGGGGGCCCAAGAGACCCAGTACTTC. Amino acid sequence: CATSRQGAQETQYF.

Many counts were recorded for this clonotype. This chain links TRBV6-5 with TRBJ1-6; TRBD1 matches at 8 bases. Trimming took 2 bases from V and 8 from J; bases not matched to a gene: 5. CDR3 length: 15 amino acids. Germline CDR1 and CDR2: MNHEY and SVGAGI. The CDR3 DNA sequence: TGTGCCAGCAGTTACCCCGGACAGGGTTATTCACCCCTCCACTTT. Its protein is CASSYPGQGYSPLHF.

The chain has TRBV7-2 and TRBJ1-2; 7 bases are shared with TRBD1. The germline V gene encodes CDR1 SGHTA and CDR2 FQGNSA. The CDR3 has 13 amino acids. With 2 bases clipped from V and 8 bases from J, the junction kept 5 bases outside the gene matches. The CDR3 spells CASSLTDRHGYTF. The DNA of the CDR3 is TGTGCCAGCAGCTTAACGGACAGGCACGGCTACACCTTC.

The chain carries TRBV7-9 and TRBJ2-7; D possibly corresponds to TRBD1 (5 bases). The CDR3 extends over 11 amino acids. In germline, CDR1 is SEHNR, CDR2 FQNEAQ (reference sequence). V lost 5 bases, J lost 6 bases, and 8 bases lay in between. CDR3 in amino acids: CASSDSLEQYF. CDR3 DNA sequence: TGTGCCAGCAGCGACAGTCTCGAGCAGTACTTC.

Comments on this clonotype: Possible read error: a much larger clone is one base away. The CDR3 here is CASNPTGVMSGGLFF. DNA for the CDR3: TGTGCCAGCAATCCGACAGGGGTGATGTCCGGGGGGCTGTTTTTT. V is TRBV12-3 or TRBV12-4 and J is TRBJ2-2; TRBD1 agrees at 8 bases. The CDR3 totals 15 residues.

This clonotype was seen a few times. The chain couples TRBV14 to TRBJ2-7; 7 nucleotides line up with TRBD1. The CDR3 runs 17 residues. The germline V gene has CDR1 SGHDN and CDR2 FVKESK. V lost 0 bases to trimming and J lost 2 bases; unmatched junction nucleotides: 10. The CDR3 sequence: CASSQDRKGGPPYEQYF. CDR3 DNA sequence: TGTGCCAGCAGCCAAGATAGGAAAGGGGGCCCCCCCTACGAGCAGTACTTC.

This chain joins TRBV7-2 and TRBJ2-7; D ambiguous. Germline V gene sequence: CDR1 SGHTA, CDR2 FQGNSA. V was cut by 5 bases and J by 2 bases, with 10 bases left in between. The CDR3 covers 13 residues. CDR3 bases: TGTGCCAGCAGCCCCCACCCCCCCTACGAGCAGTACTTC. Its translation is CASSPHPPYEQYF.

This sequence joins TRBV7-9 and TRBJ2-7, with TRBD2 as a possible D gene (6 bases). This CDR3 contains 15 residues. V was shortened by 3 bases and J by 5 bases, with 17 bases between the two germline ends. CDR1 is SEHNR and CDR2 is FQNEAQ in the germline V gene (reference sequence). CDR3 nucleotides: TGTGCCAGCAGCTTTCACGGGGGAAAGGCGAACGAGCAGTACTTC. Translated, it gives CASSFHGGKANEQYF.

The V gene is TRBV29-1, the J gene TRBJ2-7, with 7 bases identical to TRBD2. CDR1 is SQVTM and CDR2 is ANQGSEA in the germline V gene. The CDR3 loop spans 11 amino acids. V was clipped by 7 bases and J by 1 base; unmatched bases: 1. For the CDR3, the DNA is TGCAGCGGGGGGGGGTCCTACGAGCAGTACTTC. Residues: CSGGGSYEQYF.

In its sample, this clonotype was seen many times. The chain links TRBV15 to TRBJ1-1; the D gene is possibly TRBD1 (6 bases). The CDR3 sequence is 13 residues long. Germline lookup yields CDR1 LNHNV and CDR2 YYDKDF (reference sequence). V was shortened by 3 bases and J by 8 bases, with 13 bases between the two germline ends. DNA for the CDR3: TGTGCCACCAGCAGTGGGGACAAATCCGAAGCTTTCTTT. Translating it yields CATSSGDKSEAFF.

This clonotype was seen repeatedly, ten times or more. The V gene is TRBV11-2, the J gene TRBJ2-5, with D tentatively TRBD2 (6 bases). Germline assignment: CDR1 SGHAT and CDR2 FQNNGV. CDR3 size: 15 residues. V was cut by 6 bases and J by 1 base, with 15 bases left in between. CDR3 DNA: TGTGCCAGCAGTAAGGACTATGGGAGCCAAGAGACCCAGTACTTC. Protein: CASSKDYGSQETQYF. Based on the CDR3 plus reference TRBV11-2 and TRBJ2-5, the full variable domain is EAGVAQSPRYKIIEKRQSVAFWCNPISGHATLYWYQQILGQGPKLLIQFQNNGVVDDSQLPKDRFSAERLKGVDSTLKIQPAKLEDSAVYLCASSKDYGSQETQYFGPGTRLLVL.

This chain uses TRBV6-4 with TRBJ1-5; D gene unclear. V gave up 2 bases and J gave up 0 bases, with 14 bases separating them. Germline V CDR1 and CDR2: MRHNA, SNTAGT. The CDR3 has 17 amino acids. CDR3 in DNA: TGTGCCAGCAGTGACCCCGCAGTGGGATATAGCAATCAGCCCCAGCATTTT. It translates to CASSDPAVGYSNQPQHF.

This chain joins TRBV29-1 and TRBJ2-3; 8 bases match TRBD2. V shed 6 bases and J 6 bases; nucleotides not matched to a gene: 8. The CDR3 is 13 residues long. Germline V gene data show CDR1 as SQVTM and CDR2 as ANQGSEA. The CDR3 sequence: CSVVGVAGDTQYF. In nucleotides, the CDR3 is TGCAGCGTAGTAGGGGTAGCGGGGGATACGCAGTATTTT.

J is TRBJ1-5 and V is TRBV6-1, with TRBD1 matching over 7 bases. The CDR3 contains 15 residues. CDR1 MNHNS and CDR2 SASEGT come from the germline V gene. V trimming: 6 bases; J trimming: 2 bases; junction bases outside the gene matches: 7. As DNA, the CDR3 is TGTGCCAGCAGACCCCCCGGGACAGGCAATCAGCCCCAGCATTTT. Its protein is CASRPPGTGNQPQHF.

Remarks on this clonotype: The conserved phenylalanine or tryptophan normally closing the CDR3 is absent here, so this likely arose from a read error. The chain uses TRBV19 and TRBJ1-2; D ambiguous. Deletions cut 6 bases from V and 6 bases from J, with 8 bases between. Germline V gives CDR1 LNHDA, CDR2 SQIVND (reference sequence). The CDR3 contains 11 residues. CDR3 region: CASRNTDGYTI. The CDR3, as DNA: TGTGCCAGTAGGAATACAGATGGCTACACCATC.

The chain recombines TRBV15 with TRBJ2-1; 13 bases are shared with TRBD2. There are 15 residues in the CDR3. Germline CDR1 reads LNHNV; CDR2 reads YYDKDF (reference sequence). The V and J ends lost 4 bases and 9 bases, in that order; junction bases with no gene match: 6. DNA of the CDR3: TGTGCCACCAGCACCGGGACTAGCGGGGTGGCTGAGCAGTTCTTC. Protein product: CATSTGTSGVAEQFF.

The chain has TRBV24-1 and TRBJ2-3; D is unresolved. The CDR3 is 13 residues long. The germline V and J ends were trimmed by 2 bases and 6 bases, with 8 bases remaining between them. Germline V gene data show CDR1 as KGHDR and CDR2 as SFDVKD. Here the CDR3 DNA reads TGTGCCACCAGTGATTCGCTACCTGATACGCAGTATTTT. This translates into CATSDSLPDTQYF.

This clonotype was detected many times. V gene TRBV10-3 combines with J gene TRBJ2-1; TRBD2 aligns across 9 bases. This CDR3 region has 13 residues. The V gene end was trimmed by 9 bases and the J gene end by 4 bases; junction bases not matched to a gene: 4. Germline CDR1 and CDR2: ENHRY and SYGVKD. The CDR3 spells CAISGGTYNEQFF. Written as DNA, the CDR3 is TGTGCCATTAGCGGGGGAACTTACAATGAGCAGTTCTTC.